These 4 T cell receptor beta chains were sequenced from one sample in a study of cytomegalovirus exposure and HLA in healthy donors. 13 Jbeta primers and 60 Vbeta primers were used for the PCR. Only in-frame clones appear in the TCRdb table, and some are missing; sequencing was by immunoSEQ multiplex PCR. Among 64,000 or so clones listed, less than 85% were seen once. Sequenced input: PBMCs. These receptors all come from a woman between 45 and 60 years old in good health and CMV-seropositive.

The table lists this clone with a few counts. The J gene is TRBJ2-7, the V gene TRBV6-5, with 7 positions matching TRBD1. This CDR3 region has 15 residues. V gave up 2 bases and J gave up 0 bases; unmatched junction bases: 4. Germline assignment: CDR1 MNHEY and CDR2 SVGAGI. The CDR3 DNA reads TGTGCCAGCAGTTACACAGGGGCCAGCTCCTACGAGCAGTACTTC. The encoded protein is CASSYTGASSYEQYF.

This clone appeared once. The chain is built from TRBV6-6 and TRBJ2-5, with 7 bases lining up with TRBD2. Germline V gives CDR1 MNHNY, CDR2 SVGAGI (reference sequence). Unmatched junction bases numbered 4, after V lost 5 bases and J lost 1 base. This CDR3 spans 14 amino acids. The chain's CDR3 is CASSISGVQETQYF. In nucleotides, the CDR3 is TGTGCCAGCAGTATAAGCGGGGTCCAAGAGACCCAGTACTTC.

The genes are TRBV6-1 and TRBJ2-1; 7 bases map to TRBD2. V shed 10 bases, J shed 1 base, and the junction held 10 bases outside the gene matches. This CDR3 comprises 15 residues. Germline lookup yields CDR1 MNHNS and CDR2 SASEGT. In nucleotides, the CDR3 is TGTGCCACACTTGGGACTAAGACTTCCTACAATGAGCAGTTCTTC. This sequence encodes CATLGTKTSYNEQFF.

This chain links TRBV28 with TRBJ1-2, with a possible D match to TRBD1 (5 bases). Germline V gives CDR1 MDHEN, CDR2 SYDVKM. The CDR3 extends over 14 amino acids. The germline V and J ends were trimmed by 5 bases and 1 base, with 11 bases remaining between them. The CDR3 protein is CASSLQGLNYGYTF. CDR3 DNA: TGTGCCAGCAGTCTCCAGGGCCTTAACTATGGCTACACCTTC.